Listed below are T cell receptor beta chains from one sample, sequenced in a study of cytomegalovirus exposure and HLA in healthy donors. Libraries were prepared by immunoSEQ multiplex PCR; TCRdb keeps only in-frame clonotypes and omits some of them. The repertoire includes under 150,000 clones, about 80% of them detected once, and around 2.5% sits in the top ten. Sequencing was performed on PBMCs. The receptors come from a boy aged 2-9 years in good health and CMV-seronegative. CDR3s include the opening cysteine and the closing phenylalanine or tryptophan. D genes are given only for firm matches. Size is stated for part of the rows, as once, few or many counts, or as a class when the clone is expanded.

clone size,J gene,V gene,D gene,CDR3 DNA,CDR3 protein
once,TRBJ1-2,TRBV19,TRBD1,TGTGCCAGTAGTACCAGACAGGGACTCTACTATGGCTACACCTTC,CASSTRQGLYYGYTF
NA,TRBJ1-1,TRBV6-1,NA,TGTGCCAGCAGTCCAGGATATCAGGGGACTGAAGCTTTCTTT,CASSPGYQGTEAFF
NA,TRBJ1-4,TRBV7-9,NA,TGTGCCAGCAGCCGCCCGGGACAACACAACGGAAAACTGTTTTTT,CASSRPGQHNGKLFF
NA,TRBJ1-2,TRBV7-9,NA,TGTGCCAGCAGCCGCAGGGCCACCGGGCCGGACTATGGCTACACCTTC,CASSRRATGPDYGYTF
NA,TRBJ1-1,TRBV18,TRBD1,TGTGCCAGTTTCACAGGGGGCACCGGGACTGAAGCTTTCTTT,CASFTGGTGTEAFF
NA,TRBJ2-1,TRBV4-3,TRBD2,TGCGCCAGCAGCCAAGATACCGAACTAGCGGGGGGCCTCAATGAGCAGTTCTTC,CASSQDTELAGGLNEQFF
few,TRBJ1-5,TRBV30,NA,TGTGCCTGGAGTGTACAGCGCAATCAGCCCCAGCATTTT,CAWSVQRNQPQHF
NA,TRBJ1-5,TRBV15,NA,TGTGCCACCAGCAGTTACAGGGTTGGTCAGCCCCAGCATTTT,CATSSYRVGQPQHF
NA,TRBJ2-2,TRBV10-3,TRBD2,TGTGCCATCAGTGATTATAGCGGGGGGCCATTCGCGAACACCGGGGAGCTGTTTTTT,CAISDYSGGPFANTGELFF
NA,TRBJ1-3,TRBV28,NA,TGTGCCAGCAGTCTTACAGGGATCTCTGGAAACACCATATATTTT,CASSLTGISGNTIYF
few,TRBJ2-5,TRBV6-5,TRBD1,TGTGCCAGCAGTTACTTACCGGACAGGCGCCAAGAGACCCAGTACTTC,CASSYLPDRRQETQYF
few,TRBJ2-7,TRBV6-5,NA,TGTGCCAGCAGTTACTCGTTAATCCATCAGGCCTCCGGGCAGTACTTC,CASSYSLIHQASGQYF
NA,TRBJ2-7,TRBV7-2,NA,TGTGCCAGCAGCTTTATATACGGGAACTACGAGCAGTACTTC,CASSFIYGNYEQYF
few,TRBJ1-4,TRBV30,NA,TGTGCCTGGAGCCATAGGGGTGAAAAACTGTTTTTT,CAWSHRGEKLFF
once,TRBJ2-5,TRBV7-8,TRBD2,TGTGCCAGCAGCCAATTTCCGGGACTAGCGGCACAAGAGACCCAGTACTTC,CASSQFPGLAAQETQYF
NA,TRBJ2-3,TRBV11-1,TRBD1,TGTGCCAGCAGCTCGACAGGGGATCCTCTAGATACGCAGTATTTT,CASSSTGDPLDTQYF
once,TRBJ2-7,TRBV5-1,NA,TGCGCCAGCAGCTCCCGGGACTCTAGTTTCTACGAGCAGTACTTC,CASSSRDSSFYEQYF
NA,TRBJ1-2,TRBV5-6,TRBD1,TGTGCCAGCAGCTACGGGACAGGAGTATATGGCTACACCTTC,CASSYGTGVYGYTF
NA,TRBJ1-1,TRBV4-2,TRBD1,TGTGCCAGCAGCCATTCACGGACAGGGGTTTCACAAGCTGAAGCTTTCTTT,CASSHSRTGVSQAEAFF
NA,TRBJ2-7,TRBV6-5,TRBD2,TGTGCCAGCTCCGCCGGGACTACCCTTCGCGAGCAGTACTTC,CASSAGTTLREQYF
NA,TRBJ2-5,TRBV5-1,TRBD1,TGCGCCAGCAGCTTCGAGGGACAGGGGATCAAGACCCAGTACTTC,CASSFEGQGIKTQYF
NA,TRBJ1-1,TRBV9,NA,TGTGCCAGCAGCGTAGCCTCCCGGAGCACTGAAGCTTTCTTT,CASSVASRSTEAFF
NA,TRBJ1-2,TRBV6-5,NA,TGTGCCAGCAGTTATAACAGGGATCCTAACTATGGCTACACCTTC,CASSYNRDPNYGYTF
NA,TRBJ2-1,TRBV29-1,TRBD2,TGCAGCGTGGCGACTAGCGGGAGCCATGAGCAGTTCTTC,CSVATSGSHEQFF
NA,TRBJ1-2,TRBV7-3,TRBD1,TGTGCCAGCGGACAGGGAACTGAATATGGCTACACCTTC,CASGQGTEYGYTF
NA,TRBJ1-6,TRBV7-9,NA,TGTGCCAGCAGCTTCAGGGGCGATCCTTCACCCCTCCACTTT,CASSFRGDPSPLHF
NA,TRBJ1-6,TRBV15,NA,TGTGCCACCAGCAGAGATGGAGAATCACCCCTCCACTTT,CATSRDGESPLHF
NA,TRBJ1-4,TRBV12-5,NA,TGTGCTAGTGGTCATGGAGATCTTGCAACTAATGAAAAACTGTTTTTT,CASGHGDLATNEKLFF
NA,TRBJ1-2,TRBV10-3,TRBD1,TGTGCCATCAGTGATGAACCAGGGGGGCGCGTGGTTGGCTACACCTTC,CAISDEPGGRVVGYTF
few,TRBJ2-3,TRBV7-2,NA,TGTGCCAGCAGCGGGGGCTACAACACAGATACGCAGTATTTT,CASSGGYNTDTQYF
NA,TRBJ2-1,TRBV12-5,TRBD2,TGTGCTAGTGGTTCCGGGGCGGGAGAATACAATGAGCAGTTCTTC,CASGSGAGEYNEQFF
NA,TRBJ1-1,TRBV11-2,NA,TGTGCCAGCAGCTTAAATCTATTACTGTACCGGTTCTTT,CASSLNLLLYRFF
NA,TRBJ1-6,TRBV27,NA,TGTGCCAGCATACAGAATAATTCACCCCTCCACTTT,CASIQNNSPLHF